Listed below are T cell receptor beta chains from one sample, sequenced in a study of Ad26.COV2.S vaccination and SARS-CoV-2 variants. The data were produced by immunoSEQ multiplex PCR, yet TCRdb's version contains in-frame clones alone and is incomplete. The table lists a few hundred thousand clones, around 92% of them singletons. The specimen comprised peripheral blood, sampled in a trial of Ad26.COV2.S vaccine versus placebo. Every receptor here comes from a person between 18 and 65 years old who received the Ad26.COV2.S COVID-19 vaccine or a placebo. CDR3s include the opening cysteine and the closing phenylalanine or tryptophan. The D gene is left open where the match is weak. The listing skips clone size in some rows; elsewhere it reads once, few, many or a size class.

v_call	d_call	j_call	clone_size	cdr3_nt	cdr3_aa
TRBV6-5	TRBD1	TRBJ2-7	.	TGTGCCAGCAGTTACAGGGACAGGGGGCACTCCTACGAGCAGTACTTC	CASSYRDRGHSYEQYF
TRBV7-9	TRBD1	TRBJ1-1	.	TGTGCCAGCAGTCCCGGGACAGGGGGAGGGGGAGCTTTCTTT	CASSPGTGGGGAFF
TRBV21-1	.	TRBJ2-5	.	TGTGCCAGCAGGGGACGGACAGGGGAAGAGACCCAGTACTTC	CASRGRTGEETQYF
TRBV5-1	.	TRBJ1-1	.	TGCGCCAGCAGCTTGGAAGAACTCGCGAGGGAAGCTTTCTTT	CASSLEELAREAFF
TRBV7-9	.	TRBJ2-7	.	TGTGCCAGCAGCCCAAGGGCGGCCTCACCCTACGAGCAGTACTTC	CASSPRAASPYEQYF
TRBV29-1	TRBD1	TRBJ1-1	.	TGCAGCGTTGAAAGGTTCAGGGGGCGAGGGAATCTGTACACTGAAGCTTTCTTT	CSVERFRGRGNLYTEAFF
TRBV29-1	TRBD1	TRBJ1-2	.	TGCAGCGTTGTCCCTACCCCGACAGGGGGGATTGAGGGCTACACCTTC	CSVVPTPTGGIEGYTF
TRBV20-1	.	TRBJ1-4	.	TGCAGTGCTAGGATACAGGAAAAACTGTTTTTT	CSARIQEKLFF
TRBV5-1	.	TRBJ2-5	.	TGCGCCAGCAGCTTGCGGTACCAAGAGACCCAGTACTTC	CASSLRYQETQYF
TRBV6-6	.	TRBJ2-7	.	TGTGCCAGCAAACGGGACGGATACTCCTACGAGCAGTACTTC	CASKRDGYSYEQYF
TRBV7-9	.	TRBJ1-4	once	TGTGCCAGCAGCGGAGCAGGGGCAACTAATGAAAAACTGTTTTTT	CASSGAGATNEKLFF
TRBV4-1	TRBD2	TRBJ2-1	.	TGCGCCAGCAGCCAAGAGGGGACTAGCGGGGGGCATGAGGAGCAGTTCTTC	CASSQEGTSGGHEEQFF
TRBV6-4	.	TRBJ2-2	.	TGTGCCAGCAGTGACAGGGCGAACACCGGGGAGCTGTTTTTT	CASSDRANTGELFF
TRBV28	.	TRBJ2-7	.	TGTGCCAGCAGTACAGGGTCCTACGAGCAGTACTTC	CASSTGSYEQYF
TRBV5-1	.	TRBJ1-4	.	TGCGCCAGCAGCTTGGCTCGCCCACAGGGAGTCGAAAAACTGTTTTTT	CASSLARPQGVEKLFF
TRBV19	TRBD1	TRBJ2-1	.	TGTGCCAGTAGTATAGGGGCGGGACAGGGGTACTACAATGAGCAGTTCTTC	CASSIGAGQGYYNEQFF
TRBV6-5	TRBD1	TRBJ1-1	.	TGTGCCAGCAACGACAGGGGTAACACTGAAGCTTTCTTT	CASNDRGNTEAFF
TRBV28	.	TRBJ1-5	.	TGTGCCAGCAGTCCTGGTTCAGCCCTATATCAGCCCCAGCATTTT	CASSPGSALYQPQHF
TRBV29-1	.	TRBJ2-5	.	TGCAGCGTTGAGGGCTTTGGAGAGACCCAGTACTTC	CSVEGFGETQYF
TRBV4-1	.	TRBJ2-2	.	TGCGCCAGCAGCCAAGATAAAATGGAGGGTCCTGGCGGGGAGCTGTTTTTT	CASSQDKMEGPGGELFF
TRBV7-2	.	TRBJ2-7	.	TGTGCCAGCAGCTTAGCGGTGAAGGGCACCTACGAGCAGTACTTC	CASSLAVKGTYEQYF
TRBV28	.	TRBJ2-7	.	TGTGCCAGCAGCTCTGCCACAGGAGGACGGGGACTCTACGAGCAGTACTTC	CASSSATGGRGLYEQYF
TRBV5-4	TRBD1	TRBJ1-2	.	TGTGCCAGCAGCTTCGGACAGGGGATCTATGGCTACACCTTC	CASSFGQGIYGYTF
TRBV6-5	.	TRBJ1-4	.	TGTGCCAGCAGTTCCATTTCCCGGGAGCCAAATGAAAAACTGTTTTTT	CASSSISREPNEKLFF
TRBV11-2	.	TRBJ2-1	.	TGTGCCAGCAGCTTACAGGGGAATGAGCAGTTCTTC	CASSLQGNEQFF
TRBV30	.	TRBJ2-1	.	TGTGCCTGGAGCCGAACTAGCTACAATGAGCAGTTCTTC	CAWSRTSYNEQFF
TRBV19	TRBD1	TRBJ1-1	.	TGTGCCAGTAGTTCCAGGGGGCGAGGGGCTGAAGCTTTCTTT	CASSSRGRGAEAFF
TRBV2	.	TRBJ1-1	.	TGTGCCAGCAGTGATGGGAAAATGAACTACGAAGCTTTCTTT	CASSDGKMNYEAFF
TRBV27	TRBD1	TRBJ2-7	.	TGTGCCAGCAGTATTGGACAGGACCTCTCCTACGAGCAGTACTTC	CASSIGQDLSYEQYF
TRBV11-3	TRBD1	TRBJ2-2	.	TGTGCCAGCAGCACACAGGGGGTCGGGGAGCTGTTTTTT	CASSTQGVGELFF
TRBV10-2	.	TRBJ2-1	.	TGCGCCAGCAGTGGGTGGGAGTACAATGAGCAGTTCTTC	CASSGWEYNEQFF
TRBV25-1	.	TRBJ2-2	.	TGTGCCAGCAGTGAATACCCGGTGTCAGGAAGGTACACCGGGGAGCTGTTTTTT	CASSEYPVSGRYTGELFF
TRBV10-3	.	TRBJ1-6	.	TGTGCCATCAGTGAGTCGGGGCAAGGATCACCCCTCCACTTT	CAISESGQGSPLHF
TRBV6-2/TRBV6-3	.	TRBJ2-7	.	TGTGCCAGCAGTTCGCCAGACTACTACGAGCAGTACTTC	CASSSPDYYEQYF
TRBV7-7	TRBD2	TRBJ2-1	.	TGTGCTAGCAGTTCCGCTAGCGGGGGGGCCTACAATGAGCAGTTCTTC	CASSSASGGAYNEQFF
TRBV6-5	TRBD1	TRBJ1-2	.	TGTGCCAGCAGTTACTCGTTCCAGGGGGCGCGGGGCTACACCTTC	CASSYSFQGARGYTF
TRBV6-5	.	TRBJ2-7	.	TGTGCCAGCAGTTACAGGACAGCCAACCCCTACTACGAGCAGTACTTC	CASSYRTANPYYEQYF
TRBV30	.	TRBJ1-5	.	TGTGCCTGGAGTGAGGGGAGGGGAGGCAATCAGCCCCAGCATTTT	CAWSEGRGGNQPQHF
TRBV19	.	TRBJ1-2	.	TGTGCCAGTAGCCCTACAGGGATCCATGGCTACACCTTC	CASSPTGIHGYTF
TRBV7-9	TRBD1	TRBJ2-1	.	TGTGCCAGCAGCTTGTGGGACAGTAAGTACAATGAGCAGTTCTTC	CASSLWDSKYNEQFF
TRBV2	TRBD1	TRBJ1-1	.	TGTGCCAGAACAGGGGGGCGGACTGAAGCTTTCTTT	CARTGGRTEAFF
TRBV5-1	.	TRBJ2-2	.	TGCGCCAGCAGCCCGCGGACGGCGAGGAACACCGGGGAGCTGTTTTTT	CASSPRTARNTGELFF
TRBV21-1	.	TRBJ1-2	.	TGTGCCAGCAGCAAAGTTTACAGGCGGAACTATGGCTACACCTTC	CASSKVYRRNYGYTF
TRBV2	.	TRBJ1-1	many	TGTGCCACAGCGCGAACAGTGAACACTGAAGCTTTCTTT	CATARTVNTEAFF
TRBV5-4	.	TRBJ2-7	.	TGTGCCAGCAGCTTGGAACTTGACTCGGTCTACGAGCAGTACTTC	CASSLELDSVYEQYF
TRBV27	TRBD1	TRBJ2-7	.	TGTGCCAGCCGCCGACAGGGGTTGAGCGAGCAGTACTTC	CASRRQGLSEQYF
TRBV11-2	TRBD1	TRBJ1-4	.	TGTGCCAGCAGCTTGGGACAGGGAGCTGAAAAACTGTTTTTT	CASSLGQGAEKLFF
TRBV2	.	TRBJ2-1	.	TGTGCCAGCAGCGACCCGGGACGGACAAACAATGAGCAGTTCTTC	CASSDPGRTNNEQFF
TRBV5-6	TRBD2	TRBJ2-3	.	TGTGCCAGCAGCTTGGGACTAGCGGGATGGGGTACGCAGTATTTT	CASSLGLAGWGTQYF
TRBV10-3	.	TRBJ1-6	.	TGTGCCATCAGTGAACACAGTAGCTCCTATAATTCACCCCTCCACTTT	CAISEHSSSYNSPLHF
TRBV6-1	TRBD1	TRBJ2-2	.	TGTGCCAGCAGTGAAGGGACAGGGGCCGGGGAGCTGTTTTTT	CASSEGTGAGELFF
TRBV3-1/TRBV3-2	TRBD2	TRBJ2-1	.	TGTGCCAGCAGCCTAGGTCCGGGAGGGGAGTACAATGAGCAGTTCTTC	CASSLGPGGEYNEQFF
TRBV7-2	TRBD2	TRBJ2-1	.	TGTGCCAGCAGCGCTACGGAGACTAGCGGGGGACCAAATGAGCAGTTCTTC	CASSATETSGGPNEQFF
TRBV4-3	TRBD1	TRBJ2-2	.	TGCGCCAGCAGCCAAGTCTTTAGACAGGGGAACACCGGGGAGCTGTTTTTT	CASSQVFRQGNTGELFF
TRBV5-6	.	TRBJ1-6	.	TGTGCCAGCAGCTTGATAAGGCCGGATAGGAATTCACCCCTCCACTTT	CASSLIRPDRNSPLHF